These T cell receptor beta chains were read from a single sample in a study of blood T cells in healthy people across ages. One entry per CDR3 protein results from TCRdb running MiXCR on the 5' RACE reads. The sample has 1,800,000 or so distinct CDR3 sequences, approximately 40% seen once. The specimen sequenced was blood. These receptors all come from a human donor in good health. The CDR3 runs from the conserved cysteine through the conserved F or W. Fields, in order: CDR3 protein, CDR3 DNA, J gene, D gene, V gene, CDR3 length, clone size. The D gene is left open where the match is weak. For some rows the clone size is stated as once, few or many, or as a class when expanded; others skip it.

CASSLLPGWDEQYF TGTGCCAGCAGCTTACTACCGGGCTGGGACGAGCAGTACTTC TRBJ2-7 . TRBV7-2 14 .
CSVTVGRSSGYTF TGCAGCGTTACCGTGGGACGTTCATCGGGCTACACCTTC TRBJ1-2 . TRBV29-1 13 few
CASSEAVGSTDTQYF TGTGCCAGCAGTGAAGCGGTCGGCAGCACAGATACGCAGTATTTT TRBJ2-3 . TRBV2 15 few
CASRTPGLAREQFF TGTGCCAGCAGGACTCCGGGACTAGCGAGGGAGCAGTTCTTC TRBJ2-1 TRBD2 TRBV7-2 14 .
CAISGDSSYEQYF TGTGCCATCAGCGGTGACAGCTCCTACGAGCAGTACTTC TRBJ2-7 . TRBV10-3 13 many
CASTYGSSGGETQYF TGTGCCAGCACCTATGGTTCTAGCGGGGGAGAGACCCAGTACTTC TRBJ2-5 TRBD2 TRBV11-2 15 few
CAISEWGGQTGTEAFF TGTGCCATCAGTGAGTGGGGGGGGCAAACGGGTACTGAAGCTTTCTTT TRBJ1-1 . TRBV10-3 16 once
CASSFAGTTDTEYF TGTGCCAGCAGTTTCGCGGGGACGACAGATACGGAGTATTTT TRBJ2-3 . TRBV12-3/TRBV12-4 14 .
CASSLNQGNTEAFF TGTGCCAGCAGCTTAAATCAAGGTAACACTGAAGCTTTCTTT TRBJ1-1 . TRBV7-9 14 few
CASSLSVTASTDTQYF TGTGCCAGCAGCTTATCCGTGACAGCTAGCACAGATACGCAGTATTTT TRBJ2-3 . TRBV7-3 16 once
CASSQDGRRETEAFF TGTGCCAGCAGCCAAGACGGCAGAAGGGAGACTGAAGCTTTCTTT TRBJ1-1 . TRBV4-2 15 .
CAIRSNDQRSYGYTF TGTGCCATCAGATCAAACGACCAGCGGTCTTATGGCTACACCTTC TRBJ1-2 . TRBV10-3 15 .
CASSSPRTVDYLMNTEAFF TGTGCCAGCAGCTCTCCCAGGACCGTAGACTATCTCATGAACACTGAAGCTTTCTTT TRBJ1-1 . TRBV13 19 .
CASSPQGPPSANTEAFF TGTGCCAGCAGCCCGCAGGGACCCCCCTCGGCGAACACTGAAGCTTTCTTT TRBJ1-1 . TRBV7-9 17 .
CASSLNRGRTDTQYF TGCGCTAGCAGCCTAAACAGGGGACGTACAGATACGCAGTATTTT TRBJ2-3 TRBD1 TRBV4-1 15 .
CVSSLDRGLSEKLFF TGTGTCAGCAGCCTAGACAGGGGGCTGTCTGAAAAACTGTTTTTT TRBJ1-4 TRBD1 TRBV14 15 .
CASSHRPIYGYTF TGTGCCAGCAGCCACAGGCCGATCTATGGCTACACCTTC TRBJ1-2 . TRBV5-6 13 once
CASSLWGDSNQPQHF TGTGCCAGCAGCTTATGGGGGGATAGCAATCAGCCCCAGCATTTT TRBJ1-5 . TRBV7-2 15 .
CASSQVVGGGPYNEQFF TGTGCCAGCAGCCAAGTAGTTGGCGGGGGGCCCTACAATGAGCAGTTCTTC TRBJ2-1 TRBD2 TRBV4-2 17 .
CASRERLASSETQYF TGTGCCAGCAGGGAAAGACTAGCGAGCTCGGAGACCCAGTACTTC TRBJ2-5 TRBD2 TRBV7-2 15 .
CASSHPGQGFDEQYF TGTGCCAGCAGCCACCCGGGACAGGGGTTCGACGAGCAGTACTTC TRBJ2-7 TRBD1 TRBV7-9 15 .
CASSYMGLSGETQYF TGTGCCAGCAGTTACATGGGACTTTCGGGGGAGACCCAGTACTTC TRBJ2-5 . TRBV6-5 15 once
CSATGTVQETQYF TGCAGTGCCACCGGGACGGTCCAAGAGACCCAGTACTTC TRBJ2-5 . TRBV20-1 13 few
CSVEDRASGGSMGEQYF TGCAGCGTTGAAGATCGGGCTAGCGGGGGTTCAATGGGCGAGCAGTACTTC TRBJ2-7 TRBD2 TRBV29-1 17 .
CASSHGRDGDSIWTRRFGYF TGTGCCAGCAGCCACGGGCGCGATGGGGACAGCATATGGACCAGGAGATTTGGGTACTTC TRBJ2-5 TRBD1 TRBV7-2 20 .
CSAREGGPRGQPQHF TGCAGTGCTAGAGAGGGGGGGCCTCGAGGGCAGCCCCAGCATTTT TRBJ1-5 . TRBV20-1 15 .
CASSFGVTTEAFF TGTGCCAGCAGTTTTGGGGTGACCACTGAAGCTTTCTTT TRBJ1-1 . TRBV12-3/TRBV12-4 13 .
CSATVGGGEDEQFF TGCAGTGCTACCGTCGGCGGGGGGGAAGATGAGCAGTTCTTC TRBJ2-1 TRBD2 TRBV20-1 14 .
CASSDRRGDNEQFF TGTGCCAGCAGTGATAGGCGGGGGGACAATGAGCAGTTCTTC TRBJ2-1 TRBD2 TRBV2 14 .
CTSPPRHNEQFF TGTACCAGCCCACCAAGGCATAATGAGCAGTTCTTC TRBJ2-1 . TRBV18 12 few
CAISESGQLYGYTF TGTGCCATCAGTGAGTCCGGGCAGCTATATGGCTACACCTTC TRBJ1-2 . TRBV10-3 14 .
CASSEGGNYGGYEQYF TGTGCCAGCAGTGAAGGGGGAAACTACGGGGGCTACGAGCAGTACTTC TRBJ2-7 . TRBV2 16 few
CASSSSPLGRLYNEQFF TGTGCCAGCAGTTCCTCGCCTTTGGGCAGACTCTACAATGAGCAGTTCTTC TRBJ2-1 . TRBV6-8 17 many
CSVRTSGTYTQYF TGCAGCGTACGGACTAGCGGGACATATACGCAGTATTTT TRBJ2-3 TRBD2 TRBV29-1 13 .
CSAPGISPYEQYF TGCAGTGCCCCCGGGATCTCCCCCTACGAGCAGTACTTC TRBJ2-7 . TRBV20-1 13 .
CASSLDGGPPNIQYF TGTGCCAGCAGCTTAGACGGCGGGCCACCTAACATTCAGTACTTC TRBJ2-4 . TRBV7-2 15 few
CASSQGLNSWYEQYF TGCGCCAGCAGCCAAGGTCTAAACAGCTGGTACGAGCAGTACTTC TRBJ2-7 . TRBV4-1 15 few
CASSTASGKDEQYF TGTGCCAGCAGCACCGCTAGCGGGAAGGACGAGCAGTACTTC TRBJ2-7 TRBD2 TRBV11-1 14 .